These 26 T cell receptor beta chains were sequenced from one sample in a study of blood T cell repertoires in COVID-19. Method: immunoSEQ multiplex PCR; TCRdb's copy keeps in-frame clones and lacks some. The sample has about 300,000 clones, over 85% seen once. Sequencing was done on a sample of PBMCs or T cells enriched from blood (not recorded which). These receptors were obtained from a woman between 45 and 60 years old who had been exposed to COVID-19.

The genes are TRBV5-6 and TRBJ2-5; 13 nucleotides agree with TRBD2. The V and J ends lost 4 bases and 2 bases, in that order; junction bases with no gene match: 8. The CDR3 loop spans 17 amino acids. CDR1 SGHDT and CDR2 YYEEEE come from the germline V gene. The DNA for the CDR3 is TGTGCCAGCAGCCCTGGGATACTAGCGGGGGGGCAAGAGACCCAGTACTTC. Translation: CASSPGILAGGQETQYF.

The J gene is TRBJ1-1, the V gene TRBV30; no firm D call. Germline CDR1 GTSNPN, CDR2 SVGIG (reference sequence). The V gene lost 5 bases and the J gene lost 4 bases, with 11 bases spanning the gap. The CDR3 covers 12 residues. Here the CDR3 reads CAWGEEGTEAFF. The CDR3 nucleotides read TGTGCCTGGGGGGAGGAGGGCACTGAAGCTTTCTTT.

CDR3 in DNA: TGTGCCAGCAAGACCCGGGACAGAGGAACTGAAGCTTTCTTT. Its translation: CASKTRDRGTEAFF. This chain joins TRBV27 and TRBJ1-1, with 7 positions matching TRBD1. The CDR3 contains 14 residues. Germline V gives CDR1 MNHEY, CDR2 SMNVEV (reference sequence). The V segment lost 7 bases and the J segment 5 bases; nucleotides outside the gene matches: 10.

The rearrangement uses TRBV21-1 and TRBJ1-3; the table gives TRBD1 as D, unverified against the DNA. TRBV21-1 is a listed pseudogene. This CDR3 region has 17 residues. This chain's CDR3 is CASSKGSGTNSGNTIYF. DNA for the CDR3: TGTGCCAGCAGCAAAGGGTCCGGGACAAACTCGGGAAACACCATATATTTT.

The chain joins TRBV3-1 (or the pseudogene TRBV3-2) to TRBJ2-6; D is undetermined. This CDR3 has 14 amino acids. Trimming stripped 10 bases from V and 0 bases from J, with 10 bases between. Germline loops: CDR1 LGHDT, CDR2 YNNKEL (reference sequence). CDR3 in amino acids: CATSTVSGANVLTF. The CDR3 bases are TGTGCCACCAGTACGGTCTCTGGGGCCAACGTCCTGACTTTC.

The chain recombines TRBV5-4 with TRBJ1-4; 7 bases match TRBD1. CDR1 is SGHNT, CDR2 YYREEE, per germline (reference sequence). With V trimmed by 4 bases and J by 7 bases, 7 bases remained unmatched. This CDR3 contains 14 residues. In DNA, the CDR3 is TGTGCCAGCAGCGAACAGGGGAGTGGTGAAAAACTGTTTTTT. It yields the protein CASSEQGSGEKLFF.

The chain combines TRBV19 with TRBJ2-2; TRBD1 matches at 7 bases. CDR3 length: 13 amino acids. J lost 5 bases, V lost 5 bases, and 2 bases had no gene match. Germline values: CDR1 LNHDA, CDR2 SQIVND (reference sequence). In nucleotides, the CDR3 is TGTGCCAGTAGTGTACAGGGGACCGGGGAGCTGTTTTTT. Translation gives CASSVQGTGELFF.

The J gene is TRBJ2-1, the V gene TRBV19; maybe TRBD1 (6 bases). Germline lookup yields CDR1 LNHDA and CDR2 SQIVND (reference sequence). There are 13 residues in the CDR3. The CDR3 spells CATWDIWNNEQFF. CDR3 DNA: TGTGCGACCTGGGACATTTGGAACAATGAGCAGTTCTTC.

The V and J genes are TRBV18 and TRBJ2-3; D is possibly TRBD2 (5 bases). V was shortened by 3 bases and J by 0 bases, with 7 bases between the two germline ends. The CDR3 contains 14 residues. In germline, CDR1 is KGHSH, CDR2 LQKENI. The CDR3 DNA sequence: TGTGCCAGCTCACCGAGAGGGAGCACAGATACGCAGTATTTT. This encodes CASSPRGSTDTQYF.

This clone occurred once. The chain couples TRBV29-1 to TRBJ2-5; TRBD2 matches at 13 bases. Germline assignment: CDR1 SQVTM and CDR2 ANQGSEA. The CDR3 sequence is 14 residues long. J gave up 7 bases and V 6 bases, and 8 bases lay outside the gene matches. The CDR3 sequence is CSVTSGGPKGTQYF. CDR3 nucleotides: TGCAGCGTGACTAGCGGGGGGCCAAAGGGGACCCAGTACTTC.

The chain combines TRBV30 with TRBJ2-1, with 9 bases lining up with TRBD2. V dropped 0 bases and J dropped 1; count of bases not matched to a gene: 10. The germline V gene has CDR1 GTSNPN and CDR2 SVGIG (reference sequence). There are 18 residues in the CDR3. The CDR3 reads CAWSVRSGGFDSYNEQFF. The DNA of the CDR3 is TGTGCCTGGAGTGTACGGAGCGGGGGGTTTGATTCCTACAATGAGCAGTTCTTC.

The J gene is TRBJ2-7, the V gene TRBV4-1; D is uncertain. The CDR3 runs 15 residues. Germline lookup yields CDR1 MGHRA and CDR2 YSYEKL. The V end was cut by 0 bases, the J end by 5 bases, with 14 bases between. CDR3: CASSQEVLPPHEQYF. CDR3 coding DNA: TGCGCCAGCAGCCAAGAGGTACTGCCTCCCCACGAGCAGTACTTC.

The gene calls are TRBV5-1 and TRBJ1-1; D is unresolved. The germline V gene encodes CDR1 SGHRS and CDR2 YFSETQ. The CDR3 runs 14 residues. V dropped 0 bases and J dropped 0 bases, with 6 bases sitting between them. Here the CDR3 reads CASSLDSVNTEAFF. As DNA, the CDR3 is TGCGCCAGCAGCTTGGATTCGGTGAACACTGAAGCTTTCTTT. Using reference TRBV5-1 and TRBJ1-1 for the parts outside the CDR3, the full variable domain is KAGVTQTPRYLIKTRGQQVTLSCSPISGHRSVSWYQQTPGQGLQFLFEYFSETQRNKGNFPGRFSGRQFSNSRSEMNVSTLELGDSALYLCASSLDSVNTEAFFGQGTRLTVV.

This chain links TRBV2 with TRBJ2-3; TRBD2 matches at 8 bases. The CDR3 sequence is 15 residues long. V was clipped by 7 bases and J by 2 bases; unmatched bases: 8. In germline, CDR1 is SNHLY, CDR2 FYNNEI. The CDR3 bases are TGTGCCAGCATGGCAAGCGGGAGCTACACAGATACGCAGTATTTT. It is translated as CASMASGSYTDTQYF.

The chain employs TRBV19 and TRBJ2-2, with TRBD1 matching over 7 bases. Germline loops: CDR1 LNHDA, CDR2 SQIVND (reference sequence). There are 15 residues in the CDR3. Trimming took 5 bases from V and 4 from J; bases not matched to a gene: 7. CDR3 protein: CASSPQGSATGELFF. The CDR3 coding sequence is TGTGCCAGTAGTCCACAGGGGTCCGCCACCGGGGAGCTGTTTTTT.

This chain uses TRBV7-9 with TRBJ2-2; the match to TRBD2 covers 9 bases. CDR3 length equals 16 residues. The V gene end was trimmed by 3 bases and the J gene end by 2 bases; junction bases not matched to a gene: 4. Germline CDR1 SEHNR, CDR2 FQNEAQ (reference sequence). CDR3 nucleotide sequence: TGTGCCAGCAGCTTTTTAGCGGGGGCAAACACCGGGGAGCTGTTTTTT. Translating gives CASSFLAGANTGELFF.

J is TRBJ1-2 and V is TRBV14, with D unclear. This CDR3 is built from 13 residues. The germline V gene has CDR1 SGHDN and CDR2 FVKESK. Trimming removed 2 bases from V and 7 bases from J, with 11 bases in between. The CDR3 sequence: CASSQSTISGYTF. The CDR3 DNA follows: TGTGCCAGCAGCCAATCGACAATCAGTGGCTACACCTTC.

The chain combines TRBV10-2 with TRBJ2-1; a possible D gene is TRBD2 (7 bases). Trimming pared 6 bases from V and 7 bases from J, leaving 16 bases between. The germline V gene has CDR1 WSHSY and CDR2 SAAADI. The CDR3 extends over 14 amino acids. The CDR3 loop is CASRGGADLNEQFF. The DNA of the CDR3 is TGCGCCAGCAGAGGGGGGGCCGATCTGAATGAGCAGTTCTTC.

The chain couples TRBV2 to TRBJ1-5, with D unclear. Germline loops: CDR1 SNHLY, CDR2 FYNNEI. CDR3 length: 12 residues. Trimming removed 3 bases from V and 7 bases from J, with 7 bases in between. CDR3 protein: CASSDLRQPQHF. Written as DNA, the CDR3 is TGTGCCAGCAGTGATCTGAGACAGCCCCAGCATTTT. Full variable domain (remainder filled in from reference TRBV2 and TRBJ1-5): EPEVTQTPSHQVTQMGQEVILRCVPISNHLYFYWYRQILGQKVEFLVSFYNNEISEKSEIFDDQFSVERPDGSNFTLKIRSTKLEDSAMYFCASSDLRQPQHFGDGTRLSIL.

V and J are TRBV7-9 and TRBJ2-1, with TRBD1 as a possible D gene (6 bases). Germline loops: CDR1 SEHNR, CDR2 FQNEAQ (reference sequence). This CDR3 comprises 15 residues. V was shortened by 5 bases and J by 3 bases, with 14 bases between the two germline ends. This CDR3 is CASSPTDSSYNEQFF. Here the CDR3 DNA reads TGTGCCAGCAGCCCGACGGACAGTAGCTACAATGAGCAGTTCTTC.

This rearrangement joins TRBV11-2 to TRBJ2-5; tentative D call: TRBD2 (6 bases). The CDR3 contains 15 residues. Germline V gives CDR1 SGHAT, CDR2 FQNNGV. V was pared by 5 bases and J by 6 bases, with 19 bases between. This chain's CDR3 is CASSQAASGPKTQYF. CDR3 sequence (DNA): TGTGCCAGCAGCCAAGCGGCAAGCGGGCCCAAGACCCAGTACTTC.

The chain uses TRBV3-1 (or the pseudogene TRBV3-2) and TRBJ2-1, with 9 bases identical to TRBD2. The CDR3 length is 17 residues. The trim removed 1 base at V and 0 bases at J, leaving 4 bases unmatched. CDR1 is LGHDT, CDR2 YNNKEL, per germline (reference sequence). The CDR3: CASSQGSGGNSYNEQFF. CDR3 coding DNA: TGTGCCAGCAGCCAAGGCAGCGGGGGGAACTCCTACAATGAGCAGTTCTTC.

The J gene is TRBJ2-3, the V gene TRBV27, with 11 bases aligning to TRBD2. CDR3 length: 18 residues. Trimming cost V 1 base and J 0 bases; bases outside gene matches: 6. Germline CDR1 reads MNHEY; CDR2 reads SMNVEV (reference sequence). In DNA form, the CDR3 reads TGTGCCAGCAGTTTATTGCCTAGCGGGGGGTCGAGCACAGATACGCAGTATTTT. Amino acids: CASSLLPSGGSSTDTQYF.

The V and J genes are TRBV28 and TRBJ1-2, with no clear D. The CDR3 runs to 15 residues. Germline V gene lookup returns CDR1 MDHEN and CDR2 SYDVKM. The germline V and J ends were trimmed by 7 bases and 0 bases, with 15 bases remaining between them. The CDR3: CASTQKGVSNYGYTF. Written as DNA, the CDR3 is TGTGCCAGCACCCAAAAAGGAGTATCTAACTATGGCTACACCTTC.

The chain carries TRBV6-5 and TRBJ1-6, with D possibly TRBD1 on 6 matching bases. The V end was cut by 7 bases, the J end by 10 bases, with 11 bases between. CDR3 length: 12 residues. Germline lookup yields CDR1 MNHEY and CDR2 SVGAGI. In DNA form, the CDR3 reads TGTGCCAGCATAGCAGGGGACTCACCCCTCCACTTT. Its protein product is CASIAGDSPLHF.

J is TRBJ1-2 and V is TRBV7-8; the D gene is possibly TRBD1 (6 bases). This CDR3 is built from 14 residues. The V gene's germline CDR1 is SGHVS and CDR2 FQNEAQ. The V gene lost 0 bases and the J gene lost 4 bases, with 9 bases spanning the gap. CDR3 nucleotides: TGTGCCAGCAGCTTAGCTGGGGGCAGCTATGGCTACACCTTC. Its protein is CASSLAGGSYGYTF.